The T cell receptor beta chain described here comes from a study of a mutant IDH1 vaccine in newly diagnosed glioma. Study-level information: Before enrollment, the patients had been treated with radiotherapy alone, temozolomide alone, or both together. Most of them had received both.

This clone has more than one count but fewer than ten. The antigen is unknown. Stated time point: week 35, safety follow-up. Vaccination comprised doses that each held 300 ug of mutant IDH1 20-mer peptide, plus topical imiquimod. V was pared by 2 bases and J by 3 bases, with 18 bases between. This CDR3 contains 16 residues. Germline lookup yields CDR1 SGHKS and CDR2 YYEKEE (reference sequence). Generated by immunoSEQ multiplex PCR, the TCRdb table keeps only in-frame clones and is missing some. This sample has 30,000 to 40,000 clones, with roughly 78% found just once. J is TRBJ2-7 and V is TRBV5-5; perhaps TRBD1 as D (6 bases). This receptor was taken from a man in his forties or fifties with glioma. Some clones in this sample may be carry-over from other donors' samples. Sequencing used PBMCs, obtained from a glioma patient whose treatment included an IDH1 peptide vaccine. This CDR3 is CASSFGAPGAYYEQYF. DNA of the CDR3: TGTGCCAGCAGCTTTGGCGCGCCAGGGGCCTACTACGAGCAGTACTTC. The entire variable domain, with the rest obtained from reference TRBV5-5 and TRBJ2-7, is as follows: DAGVTQSPTHLIKTRGQQVTLRCSPISGHKSVSWYQQVLGQGPQFIFQYYEKEERGRGNFPDRFSARQFPNYSSELNVNALLLGDSALYLCASSFGAPGAYYEQYFGPGTRLTVT.